This T cell receptor beta chain originates from a study of T cell clones after liver transplantation. Study-level information: Liver transplant recipients had immunosuppression withdrawal attempted within 2 years. Subjects received no induction therapy and standard immunosuppression until randomization at 12-24 months post-transplant.

V was clipped by 4 bases and J by 4 bases, with 11 bases between them. Germline V CDR1 and CDR2: SGHDN, FVKESK. CDR3 length: 14 residues. Clones were read by immunoSEQ multiplex PCR, and TCRdb kept only the in-frame ones, dropping some. The table shows 55,000 or so clones, with 71% occurring only once. V and J are TRBV14 and TRBJ1-3; tentative D call: TRBD1 (5 bases). The sample consisted of CD4+ T cells from blood, taken before liver transplant. This TCR derives from a human donor who received a liver transplant. The CDR3 is CASSRGGSGNTIYF. CDR3 nucleotides: TGTGCCAGCAGCCGGGGGGGGTCCGGAAACACCATATATTTT. The entire variable domain, with the rest obtained from reference TRBV14 and TRBJ1-3, is as follows: EAGVTQFPSHSVIEKGQTVTLRCDPISGHDNLYWYRRVMGKEIKFLLHFVKESKQDESGMPNNRFLAERTGGTYSTLKVQPAELEDSGVYFCASSRGGSGNTIYFGEGSWLTVV.